This is a list of T cell receptor beta chains from one sample in a study of blood T cell repertoires in COVID-19. Clones were read by immunoSEQ multiplex PCR, and TCRdb kept only the in-frame ones, dropping some. Of about 280,000 clones in the sample, about 86% were seen once. Sequencing used peripheral blood. These receptors came from a woman in her twenties or thirties who had recovered from COVID-19. Both conserved end residues are part of each CDR3. Each record gives: D gene, V gene, J gene, clone size, CDR3 DNA, CDR3 protein. A D gene is named only where the DNA matches it firmly. Only some rows state a clone size, as once, few, many or a class for expanded clones.

d_gene: TRBD2; v_gene: TRBV3-1/TRBV3-2; j_gene: TRBJ2-1; abundance: -; CDR3nt: TGTGCCAGCAGTCCGGGGGGGGGAGACTACAATGAGCAGTTCTTC; CDR3aa: CASSPGGGDYNEQFF
d_gene: TRBD1; v_gene: TRBV4-1; j_gene: TRBJ1-2; abundance: once; CDR3nt: TGCGCCAGCAGCCGATCCCCGACAGGGTCGAACTATGGCTACACCTTC; CDR3aa: CASSRSPTGSNYGYTF
d_gene: -; v_gene: TRBV30; j_gene: TRBJ1-1; abundance: -; CDR3nt: TGTGCCTGGAGCAGGGACACTGAAGCTTTCTTT; CDR3aa: CAWSRDTEAFF
d_gene: -; v_gene: TRBV7-9; j_gene: TRBJ2-7; abundance: -; CDR3nt: TGTGCCAGCAGCTTCCAACAGTCCTACGAGCAGTACTTC; CDR3aa: CASSFQQSYEQYF
d_gene: -; v_gene: TRBV10-1; j_gene: TRBJ2-3; abundance: -; CDR3nt: TGCGCCAGCAGTGAGTCGAGAGATACGCAGTATTTT; CDR3aa: CASSESRDTQYF
d_gene: -; v_gene: TRBV9; j_gene: TRBJ1-2; abundance: -; CDR3nt: TGTGCCAGCACCAGACAGGATACCCCAGCTTATGGCTACACCTTC; CDR3aa: CASTRQDTPAYGYTF
d_gene: -; v_gene: TRBV19; j_gene: TRBJ1-4; abundance: -; CDR3nt: TGTGCCAGTAGTTCCATGGGCAGCCTAAATGAAAAACTGTTTTTT; CDR3aa: CASSSMGSLNEKLFF
d_gene: -; v_gene: TRBV25-1; j_gene: TRBJ1-2; abundance: -; CDR3nt: TGTGCCAGCAGTGGTAGGGGGAACTATGGCTACACCTTC; CDR3aa: CASSGRGNYGYTF
d_gene: -; v_gene: TRBV29-1; j_gene: TRBJ1-1; abundance: -; CDR3nt: TGCAGCGGACTGACTCAGGGGAACACTGAAGCTTTCTTT; CDR3aa: CSGLTQGNTEAFF
d_gene: TRBD1; v_gene: TRBV6-5; j_gene: TRBJ2-7; abundance: -; CDR3nt: TGTGCCAGCAGTTACCGGGACAGGGGCTACGAGCAGTACTTC; CDR3aa: CASSYRDRGYEQYF
d_gene: TRBD2; v_gene: TRBV7-3; j_gene: TRBJ2-2; abundance: once; CDR3nt: TGTGCCAGCAGCTTAAGAGGGGGACTAGGGTCCACCGGGGAGCTGTTTTTT; CDR3aa: CASSLRGGLGSTGELFF
d_gene: TRBD1; v_gene: TRBV5-4; j_gene: TRBJ1-2; abundance: -; CDR3nt: TGTGCCAGCAGCCCAACCCCGGGACAGGAGAACTATGGCTACACCTTC; CDR3aa: CASSPTPGQENYGYTF
d_gene: TRBD2; v_gene: TRBV7-9; j_gene: TRBJ2-7; abundance: once; CDR3nt: TGTGCCAGCAGCCTCCTAGCGGGAGGCCAGGGGGAGCAGTACTTC; CDR3aa: CASSLLAGGQGEQYF
d_gene: -; v_gene: TRBV7-2; j_gene: TRBJ1-4; abundance: -; CDR3nt: TGTGCCAGCAGCTTAAGTCTACCGGGAAATGAAAAACTGTTTTTT; CDR3aa: CASSLSLPGNEKLFF
d_gene: -; v_gene: TRBV5-5; j_gene: TRBJ2-3; abundance: -; CDR3nt: TGTGCCAGCAGCTTTAACAGATTGGAAGATACGCAGTATTTT; CDR3aa: CASSFNRLEDTQYF
d_gene: -; v_gene: TRBV6-6; j_gene: TRBJ2-1; abundance: -; CDR3nt: TGTGCCAGCAGCGCCACGGGGAGCTCCTACAATGAGCAGTTCTTC; CDR3aa: CASSATGSSYNEQFF
d_gene: TRBD2; v_gene: TRBV30; j_gene: TRBJ2-5; abundance: -; CDR3nt: TGTGCCTGGAGCGCCGGGACTAGCGGCCAAGAGACCCAGTACTTC; CDR3aa: CAWSAGTSGQETQYF
d_gene: -; v_gene: TRBV10-3; j_gene: TRBJ2-2; abundance: -; CDR3nt: TGTGCCATCAGCCTTGGGGCTAGTGGCGGGGAGCTGTTTTTT; CDR3aa: CAISLGASGGELFF
d_gene: TRBD1; v_gene: TRBV19; j_gene: TRBJ1-1; abundance: -; CDR3nt: TGTGCCAGTAGTAGACAGGGGTCGGGCACTGAAGCTTTCTTT; CDR3aa: CASSRQGSGTEAFF
d_gene: -; v_gene: TRBV5-1; j_gene: TRBJ2-1; abundance: -; CDR3nt: TGCGCCAGCAGCGAGGGCCAATCCTACAATGAGCAGTTCTTC; CDR3aa: CASSEGQSYNEQFF
d_gene: TRBD1; v_gene: TRBV2; j_gene: TRBJ2-2; abundance: -; CDR3nt: TGTGCCACATCAAGACAGGGCCTCACCGGGGAGCTGTTTTTT; CDR3aa: CATSRQGLTGELFF
d_gene: -; v_gene: TRBV2; j_gene: TRBJ1-1; abundance: -; CDR3nt: TGTGCCAGCAGTGTAGGGGGACCCGAAGCTTTCTTT; CDR3aa: CASSVGGPEAFF
d_gene: TRBD1; v_gene: TRBV10-2; j_gene: TRBJ2-1; abundance: once; CDR3nt: TGCGCCAGCAGCACGGGACAGGGGAATGAGCAGTTCTTC; CDR3aa: CASSTGQGNEQFF
d_gene: -; v_gene: TRBV5-1; j_gene: TRBJ1-3; abundance: -; CDR3nt: TGCGCCAGCAGCTTGTACGCCCGACAAGGCGACTCTGGAAACACCATATATTTT; CDR3aa: CASSLYARQGDSGNTIYF
d_gene: -; v_gene: TRBV7-2; j_gene: TRBJ2-1; abundance: -; CDR3nt: TGTGCCAGCAGCTTAGCGCTTGAGGACAATGAGCAGTTCTTC; CDR3aa: CASSLALEDNEQFF
d_gene: TRBD2; v_gene: TRBV6-6; j_gene: TRBJ2-7; abundance: -; CDR3nt: TGTGCCAGCAGTCCACTGACTAGCGGGAGGGCCGTCACCTACGAGCAGTACTTC; CDR3aa: CASSPLTSGRAVTYEQYF
d_gene: -; v_gene: TRBV6-5; j_gene: TRBJ2-3; abundance: -; CDR3nt: TGTGCCAGCAGTCACACAGATACGCAGTATTTT; CDR3aa: CASSHTDTQYF
d_gene: -; v_gene: TRBV5-4; j_gene: TRBJ2-3; abundance: once; CDR3nt: TGTGCCAGCAGCTTGGGGGGGCCCGCCCGTGATACGCAGTATTTT; CDR3aa: CASSLGGPARDTQYF
d_gene: -; v_gene: TRBV28; j_gene: TRBJ2-3; abundance: -; CDR3nt: TGTGCCAGCAGTTTACTGAAGGGGGGGTTAACAGATACGCAGTATTTT; CDR3aa: CASSLLKGGLTDTQYF
d_gene: -; v_gene: TRBV27; j_gene: TRBJ2-2; abundance: -; CDR3nt: TGTGCCAGCAGCCTAACGAACACCGGGGAGCTGTTTTTT; CDR3aa: CASSLTNTGELFF
d_gene: -; v_gene: TRBV3-1/TRBV3-2; j_gene: TRBJ2-7; abundance: -; CDR3nt: TGTGCCAGCAGCCAATTGACAGACCACTACGAGCAGTACTTC; CDR3aa: CASSQLTDHYEQYF
d_gene: -; v_gene: TRBV19; j_gene: TRBJ1-5; abundance: -; CDR3nt: TGTGCCAGTAGTATAGCGGTCTGGAGCAATCAGCCCCAGCATTTT; CDR3aa: CASSIAVWSNQPQHF
d_gene: -; v_gene: TRBV6-5; j_gene: TRBJ1-4; abundance: -; CDR3nt: TGTGCCAGCACCGATTTGGGGGGGGCGAGTGAAAAACTGTTTTTT; CDR3aa: CASTDLGGASEKLFF
d_gene: -; v_gene: TRBV19; j_gene: TRBJ2-1; abundance: -; CDR3nt: TGTGCCAGTAGTATCCCCCCCGTAGTCGGCTCCTACAATGAGCAGTTCTTC; CDR3aa: CASSIPPVVGSYNEQFF
d_gene: -; v_gene: TRBV3-1/TRBV3-2; j_gene: TRBJ2-7; abundance: -; CDR3nt: TGTGCCAGCAGTCCGTCGGGGGTTACCTACGAGCAGTACTTC; CDR3aa: CASSPSGVTYEQYF
d_gene: TRBD1; v_gene: TRBV6-6; j_gene: TRBJ1-1; abundance: -; CDR3nt: TGTGCCAGCAGCCGAAATCCGACAGGGATGGTACCTGAAGCTTTCTTT; CDR3aa: CASSRNPTGMVPEAFF
d_gene: TRBD2; v_gene: TRBV10-1; j_gene: TRBJ2-1; abundance: -; CDR3nt: TGCGCCAGCAGTGATTTCGGTAGCGGGGCGACCTACAATGAGCAGTTCTTC; CDR3aa: CASSDFGSGATYNEQFF
d_gene: -; v_gene: TRBV28; j_gene: TRBJ1-5; abundance: -; CDR3nt: TGTGCCAGCAGGCGTAGCAATCAGCCCCAGCATTTT; CDR3aa: CASRRSNQPQHF
d_gene: -; v_gene: TRBV5-1; j_gene: TRBJ1-1; abundance: -; CDR3nt: TGCGCCAGCAGCCTCGGATTGGGCTTGGACACTGAAGCTTTCTTT; CDR3aa: CASSLGLGLDTEAFF
d_gene: TRBD1; v_gene: TRBV5-4; j_gene: TRBJ1-1; abundance: once; CDR3nt: TGTGCCAGTGGACAGGGGGTCTTCTCTGAAGCTTTCTTT; CDR3aa: CASGQGVFSEAFF
d_gene: TRBD1; v_gene: TRBV6-5; j_gene: TRBJ2-5; abundance: -; CDR3nt: TGTGCCAGCAGGCCCTACCGGACAGGGGCAGAGACCCAGTACTTC; CDR3aa: CASRPYRTGAETQYF
d_gene: -; v_gene: TRBV4-1; j_gene: TRBJ1-1; abundance: -; CDR3nt: TGCGCCAGCAGCCAAGGGACGGGCGTGGGACTGAGGGCTTTCTTT; CDR3aa: CASSQGTGVGLRAFF
d_gene: -; v_gene: TRBV7-8; j_gene: TRBJ2-7; abundance: -; CDR3nt: TGTGCCAGCAGCTCGATAGGTGGGGAAGGGAGTGAGCAGTACTTC; CDR3aa: CASSSIGGEGSEQYF